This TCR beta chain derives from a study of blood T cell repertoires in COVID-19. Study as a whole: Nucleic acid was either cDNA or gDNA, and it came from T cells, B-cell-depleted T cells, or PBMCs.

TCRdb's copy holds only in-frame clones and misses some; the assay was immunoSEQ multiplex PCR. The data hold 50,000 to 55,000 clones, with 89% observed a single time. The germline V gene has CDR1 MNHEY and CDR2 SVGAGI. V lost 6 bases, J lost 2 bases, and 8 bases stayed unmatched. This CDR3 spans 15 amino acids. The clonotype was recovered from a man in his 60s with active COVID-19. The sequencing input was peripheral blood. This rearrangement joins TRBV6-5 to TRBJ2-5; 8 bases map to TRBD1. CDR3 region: CASRLDRVKQETQYF. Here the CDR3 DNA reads TGTGCCAGCAGACTGGACAGGGTAAAACAAGAGACCCAGTACTTC.